This TCR beta chain is drawn from a study of T cell responses to AZD1222 COVID-19 vaccine. Study-wide results and limits: Just six or seven AZD1222 recipients tested seropositive at baseline. Vaccine-related CD4 TCRs covered spike, predominating at 160-218 and 743-854. Rises in breadth and depth of Spike-specific TCRs came after two AZD1222 doses.

With V trimmed by 1 base and J by 5 bases, 6 bases remained unmatched. The CDR3 is made up of 15 amino acids. Germline CDR1 and CDR2: LNHNV and YYDKDF (reference sequence). Using immunoSEQ multiplex PCR, the repertoire was profiled, and TCRdb retains in-frame clones only, with some absent. The sample consists of over 150,000 clones, 70% to 90% of them appearing once. Of note for this clone: Its antigen remains unidentified.

The V call is TRBV15, the J call TRBJ1-1; 8 bases fit TRBD1. The sequence was obtained from an adult in good health. The sample here was peripheral blood, taken on day 0 of MenACWY control vaccination. The CDR3: CATSRGTGRMTEAFF. The CDR3 DNA reads as TGTGCCACCAGCAGAGGGACAGGGAGAATGACTGAAGCTTTCTTT.